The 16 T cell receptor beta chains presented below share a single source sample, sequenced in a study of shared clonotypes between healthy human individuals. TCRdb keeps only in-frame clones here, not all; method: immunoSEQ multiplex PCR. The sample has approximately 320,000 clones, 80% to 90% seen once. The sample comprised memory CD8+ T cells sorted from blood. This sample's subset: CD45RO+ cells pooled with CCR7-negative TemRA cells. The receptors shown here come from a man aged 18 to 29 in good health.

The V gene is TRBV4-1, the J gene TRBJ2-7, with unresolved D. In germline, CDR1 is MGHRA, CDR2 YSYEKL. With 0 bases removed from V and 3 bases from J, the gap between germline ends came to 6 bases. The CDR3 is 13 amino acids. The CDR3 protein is CASSQEYGYEQYF. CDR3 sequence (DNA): TGCGCCAGCAGCCAAGAATACGGCTACGAGCAGTACTTC.

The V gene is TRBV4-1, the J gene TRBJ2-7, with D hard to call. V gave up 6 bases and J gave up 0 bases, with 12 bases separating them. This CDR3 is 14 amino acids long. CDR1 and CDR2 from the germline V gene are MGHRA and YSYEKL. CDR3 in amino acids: CASSFTGHSYEQYF. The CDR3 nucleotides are TGCGCCAGCAGTTTTACCGGGCACTCCTACGAGCAGTACTTC.

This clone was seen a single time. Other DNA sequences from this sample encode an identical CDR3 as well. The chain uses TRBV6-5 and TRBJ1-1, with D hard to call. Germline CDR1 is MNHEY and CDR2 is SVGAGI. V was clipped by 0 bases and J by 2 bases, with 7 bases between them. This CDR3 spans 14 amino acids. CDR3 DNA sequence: TGTGCCAGCAGTTACTCGAGCCTTAACACTGAAGCTTTCTTT. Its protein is CASSYSSLNTEAFF.

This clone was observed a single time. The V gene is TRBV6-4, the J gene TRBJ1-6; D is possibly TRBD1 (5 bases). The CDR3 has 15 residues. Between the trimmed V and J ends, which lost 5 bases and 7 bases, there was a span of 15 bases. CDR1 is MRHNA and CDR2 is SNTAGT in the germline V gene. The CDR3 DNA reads TGTGCCAGCAGTTTTATTGGGGGGGGAAATTCACCCCTCCACTTT. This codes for CASSFIGGGNSPLHF.

The CDR3 is CASSVPSGQDTDTQYF. Written as DNA, the CDR3 is TGTGCCAGCAGCGTCCCTAGCGGGCAAGACACAGATACGCAGTATTTT. The chain uses TRBV9 and TRBJ2-3; 8 bases line up with TRBD2. The CDR3 totals 16 residues. Trimming cost V 2 bases and J 2 bases; bases outside gene matches: 7. Germline CDR1 SGDLS, CDR2 YYNGEE.

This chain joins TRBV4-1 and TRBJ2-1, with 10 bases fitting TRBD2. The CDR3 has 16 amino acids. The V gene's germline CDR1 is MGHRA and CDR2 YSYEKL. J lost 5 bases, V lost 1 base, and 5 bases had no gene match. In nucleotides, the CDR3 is TGCGCCAGCAGCCAAGGGCCAGCGGGAGGGGACAATGAGCAGTTCTTC. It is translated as CASSQGPAGGDNEQFF.

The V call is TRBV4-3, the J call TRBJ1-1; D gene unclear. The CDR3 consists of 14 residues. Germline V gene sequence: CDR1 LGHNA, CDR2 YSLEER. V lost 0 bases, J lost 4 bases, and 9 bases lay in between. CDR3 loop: CASSQDEGSTEAFF. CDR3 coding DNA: TGCGCCAGCAGCCAAGATGAGGGAAGCACTGAAGCTTTCTTT.

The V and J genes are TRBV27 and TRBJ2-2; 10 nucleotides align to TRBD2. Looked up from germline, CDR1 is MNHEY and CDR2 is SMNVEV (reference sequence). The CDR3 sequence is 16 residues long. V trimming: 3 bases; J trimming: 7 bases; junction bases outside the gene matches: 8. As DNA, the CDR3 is TGTGCCAGCAGTTTTGCAGCGGGAGGGCTTCTCGGGGAGCTGTTTTTT. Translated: CASSFAAGGLLGELFF.

This chain's CDR3 is CSVDGGTGSRSEQFF. The DNA of the CDR3 is TGCAGCGTTGATGGAGGGACAGGGAGCAGGAGTGAGCAGTTCTTC. The chain employs TRBV29-1 and TRBJ2-1; 9 bases are a match to TRBD1. The CDR3 runs 15 residues. In germline, CDR1 is SQVTM, CDR2 ANQGSEA. After removal of 3 bases from V and 9 bases from J, the junction contained 12 bases not matched to a gene.

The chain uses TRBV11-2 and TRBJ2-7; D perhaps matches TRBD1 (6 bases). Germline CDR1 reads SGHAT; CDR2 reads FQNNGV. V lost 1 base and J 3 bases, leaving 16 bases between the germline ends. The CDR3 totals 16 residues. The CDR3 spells CASSLATGHGFYEQYF. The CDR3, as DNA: TGTGCCAGCAGCTTAGCCACGGGACACGGATTCTACGAGCAGTACTTC. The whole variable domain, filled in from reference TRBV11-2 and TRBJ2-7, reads EAGVAQSPRYKIIEKRQSVAFWCNPISGHATLYWYQQILGQGPKLLIQFQNNGVVDDSQLPKDRFSAERLKGVDSTLKIQPAKLEDSAVYLCASSLATGHGFYEQYFGPGTRLTVT.

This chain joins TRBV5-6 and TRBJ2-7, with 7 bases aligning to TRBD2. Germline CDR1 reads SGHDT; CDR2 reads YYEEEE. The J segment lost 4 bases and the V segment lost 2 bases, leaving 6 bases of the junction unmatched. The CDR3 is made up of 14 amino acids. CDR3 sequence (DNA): TGTGCCAGCAGCTTTGCGGGAGTGGGATACGAGCAGTACTTC. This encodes CASSFAGVGYEQYF.

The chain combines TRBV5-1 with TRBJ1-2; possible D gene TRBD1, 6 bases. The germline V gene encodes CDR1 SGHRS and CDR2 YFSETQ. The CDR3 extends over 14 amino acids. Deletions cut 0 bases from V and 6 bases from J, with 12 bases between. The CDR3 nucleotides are TGCGCCAGCAGCTTGGCGGACAGTATAGATGGCTACACCTTC. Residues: CASSLADSIDGYTF.

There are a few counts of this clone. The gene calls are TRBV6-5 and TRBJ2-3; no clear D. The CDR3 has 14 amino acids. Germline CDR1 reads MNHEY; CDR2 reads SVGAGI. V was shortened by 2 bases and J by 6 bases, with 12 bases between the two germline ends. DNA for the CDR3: TGTGCCAGCAGTTACGCTGGAGATGGGGATACGCAGTATTTT. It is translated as CASSYAGDGDTQYF.

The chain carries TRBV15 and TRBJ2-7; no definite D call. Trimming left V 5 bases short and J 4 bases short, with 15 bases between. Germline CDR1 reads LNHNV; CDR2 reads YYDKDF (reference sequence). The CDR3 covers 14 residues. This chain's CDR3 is CATSLTTPSYEQYF. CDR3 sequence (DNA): TGTGCCACCAGCTTGACGACTCCCTCATACGAGCAGTACTTC.

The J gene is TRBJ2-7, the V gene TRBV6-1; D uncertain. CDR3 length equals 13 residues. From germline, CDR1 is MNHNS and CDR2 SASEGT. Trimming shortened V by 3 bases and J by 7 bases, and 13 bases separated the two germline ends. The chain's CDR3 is CASSEYTPWEQYF. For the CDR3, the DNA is TGTGCCAGCAGTGAGTACACCCCCTGGGAGCAGTACTTC.

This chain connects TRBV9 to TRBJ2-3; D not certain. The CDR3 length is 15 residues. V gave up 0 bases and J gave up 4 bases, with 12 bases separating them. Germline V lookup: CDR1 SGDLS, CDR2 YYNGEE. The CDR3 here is CASSVVLTGADTQYF. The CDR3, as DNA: TGTGCCAGCAGCGTAGTTTTAACGGGCGCAGATACGCAGTATTTT.